This is a list of T cell receptor beta chains from one sample in a study of T cell repertoires in cytomegalovirus infection. TCRdb reprocessed the reads with MiXCR, giving one entry per CDR3 protein. The sample carries hundreds of thousands of distinct CDR3 sequences, approximately 46% recorded once. Their antigen targets remain unknown. The sequencing here drew on cultured PBMCs, taken from culture after CMV antigen stimulation. The receptors derive from a human donor in good health (CMV status not recorded). Some clones in this sample may be carry-over from other donors' samples. Each CDR3 is given with its conserved first and last residue. Not every row has a clone size; where given, it reads once, few, many or a size class.

CASSDWLARATDTQYF,TRBV6-1,TRBJ2-3,-
CASSSLTGALATNEKLFF,TRBV27,TRBJ1-4,-
CASSLKREFTEAFF,TRBV5-4,TRBJ1-1,-
CASRSLLGNTIYF,TRBV12-3/TRBV12-4,TRBJ1-3,-
CSARTPGLAFNEQFF,TRBV20-1,TRBJ2-1,-
CATSRGSARPLHF,TRBV15,TRBJ1-6,-
CATSPRRDYGYSF,TRBV15,TRBJ1-2,-
CASIPDPRGTDTQYF,TRBV5-1,TRBJ2-3,-
CASSSRRGSNEKLFF,TRBV7-2,TRBJ1-4,-
CASSPPLAETHYGYTF,TRBV12-3/TRBV12-4,TRBJ1-2,-
CSAVGGPGWETQYF,TRBV20-1,TRBJ2-5,-
CASSSGDRAYYEQYF,TRBV12-3/TRBV12-4,TRBJ2-7,once
CASSSGHSGAEAFF,TRBV6-6,TRBJ1-1,-
CASSGDPNYGYTF,TRBV2,TRBJ1-2,-
CASSQVGRLHEQYF,TRBV4-1,TRBJ2-7,-
CASSQRGLAGGYSYEQYF,TRBV3-1,TRBJ2-7,many
CASYSGTGLPEQYF,TRBV5-1,TRBJ2-7,-
CASSLAGRNSNQPQHF,TRBV12-3/TRBV12-4,TRBJ1-5,-
CASSPQGGSLYNEQFF,TRBV27,TRBJ2-1,few
CASRRDHGETQYF,TRBV6-1,TRBJ2-5,many
CASRRRLGANVLTF,TRBV7-2,TRBJ2-6,-
CASARDRGNNEQFF,TRBV7-2,TRBJ2-1,-
CASSHPGQGTYGYTF,TRBV4-1,TRBJ1-2,-
CASSPTGVGLLNYGYTF,TRBV7-2,TRBJ1-2,-
CASTLAGNTDTQYF,TRBV28,TRBJ2-3,few
CSVELTGADEQYF,TRBV29-1,TRBJ2-7,-
CASSFKPRTGELFF,TRBV7-2,TRBJ2-2,few
CASNGRGLNTEAFF,TRBV19,TRBJ1-1,-
CASSQSASGSYYEQYF,TRBV4-3,TRBJ2-7,-
CASSRIAGGARGEQFF,TRBV6-2/TRBV6-3,TRBJ2-1,many
CASAGTGTDTQYF,TRBV12-5,TRBJ2-3,-
CASSPTLGQGALDEQFF,TRBV7-6,TRBJ2-1,-
CASSLASGGWYF,TRBV5-4,TRBJ2-3,-